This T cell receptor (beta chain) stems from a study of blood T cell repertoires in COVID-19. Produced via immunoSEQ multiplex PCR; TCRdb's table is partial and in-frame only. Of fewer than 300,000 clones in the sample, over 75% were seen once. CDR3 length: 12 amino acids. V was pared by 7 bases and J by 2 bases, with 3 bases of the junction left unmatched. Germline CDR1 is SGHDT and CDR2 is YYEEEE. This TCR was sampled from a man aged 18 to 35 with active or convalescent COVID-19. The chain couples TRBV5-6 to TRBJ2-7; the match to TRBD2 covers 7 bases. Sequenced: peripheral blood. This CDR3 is CASGRGPYEQYF. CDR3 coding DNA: TGTGCCAGCGGGAGGGGCCCCTACGAGCAGTACTTC.